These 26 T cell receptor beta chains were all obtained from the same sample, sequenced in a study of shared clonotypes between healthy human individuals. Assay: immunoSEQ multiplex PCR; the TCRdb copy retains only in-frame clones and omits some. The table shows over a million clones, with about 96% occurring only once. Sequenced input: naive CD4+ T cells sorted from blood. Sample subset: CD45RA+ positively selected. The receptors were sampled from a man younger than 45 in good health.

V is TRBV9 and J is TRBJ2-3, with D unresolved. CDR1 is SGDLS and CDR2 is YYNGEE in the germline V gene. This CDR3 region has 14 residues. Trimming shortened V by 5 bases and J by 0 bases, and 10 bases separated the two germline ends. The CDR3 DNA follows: TGTGCCAGCAGTGACCTTCCTAGCACAGATACGCAGTATTTT. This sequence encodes CASSDLPSTDTQYF.

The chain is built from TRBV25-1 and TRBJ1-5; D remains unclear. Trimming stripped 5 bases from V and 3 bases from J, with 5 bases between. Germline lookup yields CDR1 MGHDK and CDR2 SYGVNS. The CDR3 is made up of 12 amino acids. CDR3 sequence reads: CASSLDNQPQHF. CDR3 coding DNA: TGTGCCAGCAGTCTCGACAATCAGCCCCAGCATTTT.

CDR3 nucleotides: TGTGCCAGCAGCCGGAGAACAGGGGCAATACAGCCCCAGCATTTT. Protein product: CASSRRTGAIQPQHF. The rearrangement joins TRBV5-6 to TRBJ1-5; 7 bases agree with TRBD1. This CDR3 comprises 15 residues. V lost 4 bases to trimming and J lost 7 bases; unmatched junction nucleotides: 11. Germline loops: CDR1 SGHDT, CDR2 YYEEEE.

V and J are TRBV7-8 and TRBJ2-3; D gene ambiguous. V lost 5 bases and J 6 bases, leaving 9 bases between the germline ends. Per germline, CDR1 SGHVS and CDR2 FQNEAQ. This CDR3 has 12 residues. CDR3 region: CASSPMRDTQYF. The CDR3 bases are TGTGCCAGCAGCCCTATGAGGGATACGCAGTATTTT.

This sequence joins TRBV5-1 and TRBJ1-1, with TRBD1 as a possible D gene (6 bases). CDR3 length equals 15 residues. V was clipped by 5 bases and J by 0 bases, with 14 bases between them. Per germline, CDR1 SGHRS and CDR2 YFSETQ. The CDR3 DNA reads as TGCGCCAGCAGGGGTACAGGGATAATGAACACTGAAGCTTTCTTT. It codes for CASRGTGIMNTEAFF.

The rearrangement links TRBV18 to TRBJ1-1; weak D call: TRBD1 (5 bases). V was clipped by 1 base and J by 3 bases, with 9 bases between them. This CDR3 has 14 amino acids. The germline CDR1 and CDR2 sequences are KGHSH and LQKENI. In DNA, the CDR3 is TGTGCCAGCTCACCACTTGACAGTGACACTGAAGCTTTCTTT. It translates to CASSPLDSDTEAFF.

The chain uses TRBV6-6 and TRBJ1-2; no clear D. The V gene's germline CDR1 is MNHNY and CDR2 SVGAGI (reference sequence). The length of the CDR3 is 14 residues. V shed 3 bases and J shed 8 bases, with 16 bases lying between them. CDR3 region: CASSYSSLGGGYTF. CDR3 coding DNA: TGTGCCAGCAGTTATTCATCGTTGGGAGGGGGCTACACCTTC.

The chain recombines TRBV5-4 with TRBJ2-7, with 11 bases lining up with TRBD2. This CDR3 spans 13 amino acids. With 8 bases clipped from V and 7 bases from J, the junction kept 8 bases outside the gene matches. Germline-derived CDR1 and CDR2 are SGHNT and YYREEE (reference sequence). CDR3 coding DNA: TGTGCCAGTGGGACTAGCGGAGGTAGGGAGCAGTACTTC. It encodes CASGTSGGREQYF.

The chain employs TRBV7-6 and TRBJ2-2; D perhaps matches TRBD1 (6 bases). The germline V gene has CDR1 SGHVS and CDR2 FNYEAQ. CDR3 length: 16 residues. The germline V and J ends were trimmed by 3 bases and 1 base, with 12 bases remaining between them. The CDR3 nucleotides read TGTGCCAGCAGCTTTATGGACAGAAGGAACACCGGGGAGCTGTTTTTT. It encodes CASSFMDRRNTGELFF. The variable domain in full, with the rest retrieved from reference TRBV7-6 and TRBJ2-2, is GAGVSQSPRYKVTKRGQDVALRCDPISGHVSLYWYRQALGQGPEFLTYFNYEAQQDKSGLPNDRFSAERPEGSISTLTIQRTEQRDSAMYRCASSFMDRRNTGELFFGEGSRLTVL.

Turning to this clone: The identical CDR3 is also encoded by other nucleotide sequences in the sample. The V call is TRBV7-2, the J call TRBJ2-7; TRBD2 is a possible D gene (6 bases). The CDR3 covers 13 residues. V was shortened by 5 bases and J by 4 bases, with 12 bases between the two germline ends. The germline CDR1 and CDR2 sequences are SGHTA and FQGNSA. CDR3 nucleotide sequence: TGTGCCAGCAGCACCCGGGACTTTTACGAGCAGTACTTC. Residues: CASSTRDFYEQYF.

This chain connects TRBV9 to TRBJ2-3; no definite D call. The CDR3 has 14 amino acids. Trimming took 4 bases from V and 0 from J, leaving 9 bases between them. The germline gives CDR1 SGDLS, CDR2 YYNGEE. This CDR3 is CASSPALSTDTQYF. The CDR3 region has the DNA TGTGCCAGCAGCCCCGCGCTGAGCACAGATACGCAGTATTTT.

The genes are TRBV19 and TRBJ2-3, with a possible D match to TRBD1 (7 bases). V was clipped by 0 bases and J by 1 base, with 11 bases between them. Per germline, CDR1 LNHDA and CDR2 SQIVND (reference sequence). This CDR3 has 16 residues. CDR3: CASSIDRGVGTDTQYF. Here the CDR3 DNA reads TGTGCCAGTAGTATAGACAGGGGGGTGGGCACAGATACGCAGTATTTT.

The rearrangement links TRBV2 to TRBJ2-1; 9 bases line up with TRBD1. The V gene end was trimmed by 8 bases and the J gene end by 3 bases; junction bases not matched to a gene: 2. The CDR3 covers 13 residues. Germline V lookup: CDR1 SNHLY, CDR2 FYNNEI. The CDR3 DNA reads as TGTGCCAGCGGACAGGGGCTCTACAATGAGCAGTTCTTC. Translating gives CASGQGLYNEQFF.

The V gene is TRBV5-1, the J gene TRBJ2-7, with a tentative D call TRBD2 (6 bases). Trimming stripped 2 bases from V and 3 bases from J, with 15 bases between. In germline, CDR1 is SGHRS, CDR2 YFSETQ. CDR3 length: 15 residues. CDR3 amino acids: CASSLKTREHYEQYF. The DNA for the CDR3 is TGCGCCAGCAGCTTAAAGACTAGAGAGCACTACGAGCAGTACTTC.

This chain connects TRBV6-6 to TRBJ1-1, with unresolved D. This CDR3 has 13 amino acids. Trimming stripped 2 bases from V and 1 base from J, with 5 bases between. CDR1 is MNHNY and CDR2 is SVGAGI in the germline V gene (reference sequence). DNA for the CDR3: TGTGCCAGCAGTTACATCCGGAACACTGAAGCTTTCTTT. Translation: CASSYIRNTEAFF.

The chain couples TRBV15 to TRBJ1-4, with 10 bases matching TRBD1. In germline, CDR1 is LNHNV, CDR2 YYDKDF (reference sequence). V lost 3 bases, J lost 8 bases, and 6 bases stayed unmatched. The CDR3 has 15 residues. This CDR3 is CATSRTGTGAEKLFF. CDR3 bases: TGTGCCACCAGCAGGACCGGGACAGGGGCGGAAAAACTGTTTTTT.

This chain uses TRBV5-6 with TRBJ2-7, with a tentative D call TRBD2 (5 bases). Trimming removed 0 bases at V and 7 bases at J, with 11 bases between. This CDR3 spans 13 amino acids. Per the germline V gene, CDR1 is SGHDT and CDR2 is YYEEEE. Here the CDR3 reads CASSLGLTGEQYF. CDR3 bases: TGTGCCAGCAGCTTGGGTCTCACGGGGGAGCAGTACTTC.

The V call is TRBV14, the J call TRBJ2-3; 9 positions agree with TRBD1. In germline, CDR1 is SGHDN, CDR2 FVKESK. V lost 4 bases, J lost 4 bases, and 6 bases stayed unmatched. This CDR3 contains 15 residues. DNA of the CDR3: TGTGCCAGCAGCCGGACAGGGGAAGGGGCAGATACGCAGTATTTT. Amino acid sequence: CASSRTGEGADTQYF.

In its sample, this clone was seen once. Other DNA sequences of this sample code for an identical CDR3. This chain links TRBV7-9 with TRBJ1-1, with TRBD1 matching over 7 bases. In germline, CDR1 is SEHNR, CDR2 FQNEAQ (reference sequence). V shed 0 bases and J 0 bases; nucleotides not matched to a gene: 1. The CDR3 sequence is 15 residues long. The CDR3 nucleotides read TGTGCCAGCAGCTTAGCGGGGACAGTGAACACTGAAGCTTTCTTT. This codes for CASSLAGTVNTEAFF.

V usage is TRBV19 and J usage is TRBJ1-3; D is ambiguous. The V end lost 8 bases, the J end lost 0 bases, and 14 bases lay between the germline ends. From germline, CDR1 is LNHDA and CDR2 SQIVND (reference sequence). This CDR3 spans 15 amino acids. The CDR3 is CASRRYTSSGNTIYF. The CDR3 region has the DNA TGTGCCAGTCGTCGATACACCTCCTCTGGAAACACCATATATTTT.

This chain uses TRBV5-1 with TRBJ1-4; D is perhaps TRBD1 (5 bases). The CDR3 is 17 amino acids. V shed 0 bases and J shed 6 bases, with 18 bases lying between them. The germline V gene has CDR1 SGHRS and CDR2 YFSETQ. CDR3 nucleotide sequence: TGCGCCAGCAGCTTGGGAGGAGGGGATTATCACGATGAAAAACTGTTTTTT. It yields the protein CASSLGGGDYHDEKLFF.

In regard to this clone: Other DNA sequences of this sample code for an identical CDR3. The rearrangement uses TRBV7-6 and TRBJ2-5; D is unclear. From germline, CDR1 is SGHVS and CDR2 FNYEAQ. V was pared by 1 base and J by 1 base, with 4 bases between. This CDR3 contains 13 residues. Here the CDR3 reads CASSLGSQETQYF. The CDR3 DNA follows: TGTGCCAGCAGCTTAGGTTCCCAAGAGACCCAGTACTTC.

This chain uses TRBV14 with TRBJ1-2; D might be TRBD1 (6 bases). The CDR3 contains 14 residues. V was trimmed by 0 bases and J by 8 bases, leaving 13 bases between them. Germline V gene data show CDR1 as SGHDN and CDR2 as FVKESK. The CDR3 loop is CASSQEQGLGGYTF. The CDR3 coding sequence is TGTGCCAGCAGCCAAGAACAGGGACTGGGGGGCTACACCTTC. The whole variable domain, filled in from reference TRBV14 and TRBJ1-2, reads EAGVTQFPSHSVIEKGQTVTLRCDPISGHDNLYWYRRVMGKEIKFLLHFVKESKQDESGMPNNRFLAERTGGTYSTLKVQPAELEDSGVYFCASSQEQGLGGYTFGSGTRLTVV.

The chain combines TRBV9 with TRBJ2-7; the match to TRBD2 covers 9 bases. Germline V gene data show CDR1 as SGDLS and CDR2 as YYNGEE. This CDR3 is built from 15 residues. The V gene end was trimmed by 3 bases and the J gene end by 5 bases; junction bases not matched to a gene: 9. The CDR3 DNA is TGTGCCAGCAGCGCCTCAGCGGGAGGCCCTCACGAGCAGTACTTC. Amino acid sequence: CASSASAGGPHEQYF. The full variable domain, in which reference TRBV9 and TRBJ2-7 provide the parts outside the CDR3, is DSGVTQTPKHLITATGQRVTLRCSPRSGDLSVYWYQQSLDQGLQFLIQYYNGEERAKGNILERFSAQQFPDLHSELNLSSLELGDSALYFCASSASAGGPHEQYFGPGTRLTVT.

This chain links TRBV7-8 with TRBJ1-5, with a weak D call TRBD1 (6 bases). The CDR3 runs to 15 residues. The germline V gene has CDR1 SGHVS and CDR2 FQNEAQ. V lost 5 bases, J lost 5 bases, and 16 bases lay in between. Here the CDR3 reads CASSPDRGGYQPQHF. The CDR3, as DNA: TGTGCCAGCAGCCCGGACAGAGGGGGATATCAGCCCCAGCATTTT.

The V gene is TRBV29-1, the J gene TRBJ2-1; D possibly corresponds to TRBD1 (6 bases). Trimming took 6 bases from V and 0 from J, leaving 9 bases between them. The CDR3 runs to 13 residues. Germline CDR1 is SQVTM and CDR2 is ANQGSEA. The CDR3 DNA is TGCAGCGTGACGGACAGCTCCTACAATGAGCAGTTCTTC. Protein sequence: CSVTDSSYNEQFF.